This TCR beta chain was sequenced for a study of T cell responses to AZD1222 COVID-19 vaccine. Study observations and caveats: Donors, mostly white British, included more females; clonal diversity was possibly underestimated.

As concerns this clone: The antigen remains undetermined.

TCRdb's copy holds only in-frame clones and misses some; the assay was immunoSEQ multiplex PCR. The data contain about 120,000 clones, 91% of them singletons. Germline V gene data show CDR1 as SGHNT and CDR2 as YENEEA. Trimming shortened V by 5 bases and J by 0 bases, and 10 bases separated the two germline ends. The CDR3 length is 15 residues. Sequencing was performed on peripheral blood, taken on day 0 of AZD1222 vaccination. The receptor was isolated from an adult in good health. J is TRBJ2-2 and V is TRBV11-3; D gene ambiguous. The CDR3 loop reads CASSPSKSNTGELFF. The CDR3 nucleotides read TGTGCCAGCAGCCCTTCCAAGTCGAACACCGGGGAGCTGTTTTTT.